The 2 T cell receptor beta chains in this list originate from one sample, sequenced in a study of shared clonotypes between healthy human individuals. Some clones are missing from TCRdb's copy, which holds only in-frame ones; the method was immunoSEQ multiplex PCR. Among over 400,000 clones listed, roughly 95% were seen once. Material: naive CD4+ T cells sorted from blood. As to subset: CD45RA+ positively selected. These receptors originate from a woman aged 30 to 39 in good health.

This chain links TRBV7-6 with TRBJ2-5; 9 bases are a match to TRBD1. The germline CDR1 and CDR2 sequences are SGHVS and FNYEAQ. The CDR3 spans 15 residues. With V trimmed by 6 bases and J by 2 bases, 7 bases remained unmatched. CDR3 residues: CASRPMTGGQETQYF. The CDR3 DNA reads TGTGCCAGCAGACCCATGACAGGGGGACAAGAGACCCAGTACTTC.

This chain links TRBV28 with TRBJ2-5, with D unclear. CDR1 and CDR2 (germline): MDHEN, SYDVKM. Trimming cost V 6 bases and J 0 bases, with 14 bases left between them. The CDR3 sequence is 15 residues long. This CDR3 is CASRERGRDQETQYF. The CDR3 DNA reads TGTGCCAGCAGAGAACGAGGCCGGGACCAAGAGACCCAGTACTTC.